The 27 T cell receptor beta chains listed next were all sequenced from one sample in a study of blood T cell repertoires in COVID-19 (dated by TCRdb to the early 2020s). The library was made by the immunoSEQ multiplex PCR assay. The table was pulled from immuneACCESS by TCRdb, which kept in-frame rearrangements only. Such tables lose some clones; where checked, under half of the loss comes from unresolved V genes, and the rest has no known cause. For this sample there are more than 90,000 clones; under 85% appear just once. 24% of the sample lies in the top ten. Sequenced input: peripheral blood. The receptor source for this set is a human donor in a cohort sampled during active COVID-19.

In DNA, the CDR3 is TGTGCCAGCAGGGGAACAGGAAACTATGGCTACACCTTC. As protein: CASRGTGNYGYTF. This chain links TRBV28 with TRBJ1-2, with a possible D match to TRBD1 (5 bases). The CDR3 is 13 residues long. Trimming removed 6 bases at V and 2 bases at J, with 10 bases between. The germline CDR1 and CDR2 sequences are MDHEN and SYDVKM.

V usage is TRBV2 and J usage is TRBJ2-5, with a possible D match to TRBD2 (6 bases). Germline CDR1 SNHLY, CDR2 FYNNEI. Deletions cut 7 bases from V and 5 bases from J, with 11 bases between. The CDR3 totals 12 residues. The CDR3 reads CASKAGWETQYF. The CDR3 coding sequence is TGTGCCAGCAAGGCGGGGTGGGAGACCCAGTACTTC.

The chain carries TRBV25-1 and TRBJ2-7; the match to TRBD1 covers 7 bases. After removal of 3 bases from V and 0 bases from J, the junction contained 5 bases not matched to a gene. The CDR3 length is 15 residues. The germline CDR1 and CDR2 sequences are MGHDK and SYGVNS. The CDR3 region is CASSEAGTDSYEQYF. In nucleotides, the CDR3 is TGTGCCAGCAGTGAGGCCGGGACAGACTCCTACGAGCAGTACTTC.

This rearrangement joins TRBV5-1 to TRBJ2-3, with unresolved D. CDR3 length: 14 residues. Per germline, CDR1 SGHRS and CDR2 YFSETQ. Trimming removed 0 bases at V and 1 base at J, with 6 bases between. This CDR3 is CASSLGSGTDTQYF. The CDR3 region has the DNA TGCGCCAGCAGCTTGGGGAGCGGCACAGATACGCAGTATTTT.

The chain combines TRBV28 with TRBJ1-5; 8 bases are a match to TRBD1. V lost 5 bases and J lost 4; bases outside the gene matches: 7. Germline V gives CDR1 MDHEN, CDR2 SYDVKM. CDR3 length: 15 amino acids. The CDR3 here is CASSLRQGANQPQHF. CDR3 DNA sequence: TGTGCCAGCAGTCTGAGGCAGGGGGCGAATCAGCCCCAGCATTTT. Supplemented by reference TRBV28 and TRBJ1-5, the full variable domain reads DVKVTQSSRYLVKRTGEKVFLECVQDMDHENMFWYRQDPGLGLRLIYFSYDVKMKEKGDIPEGYSVSREKKERFSLILESASTNQTSMYLCASSLRQGANQPQHFGDGTRLSIL.

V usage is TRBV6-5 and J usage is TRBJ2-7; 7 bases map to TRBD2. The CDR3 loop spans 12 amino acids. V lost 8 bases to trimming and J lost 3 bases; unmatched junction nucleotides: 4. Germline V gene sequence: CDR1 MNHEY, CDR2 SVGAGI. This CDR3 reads CASGGSIYEQYF. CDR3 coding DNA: TGTGCCAGCGGCGGGAGCATCTACGAGCAGTACTTC.

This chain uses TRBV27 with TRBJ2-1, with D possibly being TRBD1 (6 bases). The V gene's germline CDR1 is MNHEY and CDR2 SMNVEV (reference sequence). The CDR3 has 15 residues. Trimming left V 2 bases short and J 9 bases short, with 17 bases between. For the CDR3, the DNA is TGTGCCAGCAGTTTAAGGGCAGGGGTTTTGGGTGAGCAGTTCTTC. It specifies CASSLRAGVLGEQFF.

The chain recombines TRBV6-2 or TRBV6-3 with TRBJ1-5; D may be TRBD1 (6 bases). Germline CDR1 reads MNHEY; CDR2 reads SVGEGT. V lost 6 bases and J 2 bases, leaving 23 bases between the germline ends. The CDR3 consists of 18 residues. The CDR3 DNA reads TGTGCCAGCAGCCCCGATCTGGGGGCCCGTGGGGGCAATCAGCCCCAGCATTTT. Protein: CASSPDLGARGGNQPQHF.

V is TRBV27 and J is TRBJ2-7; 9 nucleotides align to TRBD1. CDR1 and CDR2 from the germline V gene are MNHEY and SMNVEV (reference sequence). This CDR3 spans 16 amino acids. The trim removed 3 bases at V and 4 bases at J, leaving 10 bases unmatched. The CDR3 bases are TGTGCCAGCAGTTTGGGCCGGGACAGGGTGTTATACGAGCAGTACTTC. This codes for CASSLGRDRVLYEQYF.

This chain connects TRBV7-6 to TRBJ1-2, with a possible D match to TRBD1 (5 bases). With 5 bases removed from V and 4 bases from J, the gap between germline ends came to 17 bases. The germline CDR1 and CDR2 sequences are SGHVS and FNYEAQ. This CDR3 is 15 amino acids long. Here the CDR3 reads CASSPAAGGVYGYTF. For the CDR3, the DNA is TGTGCCAGCAGCCCTGCTGCGGGGGGGGTCTATGGCTACACCTTC.

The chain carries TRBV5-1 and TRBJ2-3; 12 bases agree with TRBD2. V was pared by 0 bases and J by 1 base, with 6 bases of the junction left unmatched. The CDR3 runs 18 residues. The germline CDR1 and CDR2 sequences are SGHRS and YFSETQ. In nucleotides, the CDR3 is TGCGCCAGCAGCTTGGAGGCTAGCGGGGGGGTCCGCACAGATACGCAGTATTTT. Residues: CASSLEASGGVRTDTQYF.

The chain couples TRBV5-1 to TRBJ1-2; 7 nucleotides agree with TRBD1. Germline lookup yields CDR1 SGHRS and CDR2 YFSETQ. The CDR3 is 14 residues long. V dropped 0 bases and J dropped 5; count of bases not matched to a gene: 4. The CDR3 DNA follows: TGCGCCAGCAGCTTGGCTCAGGGGGTATATGGCTACACCTTC. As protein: CASSLAQGVYGYTF.

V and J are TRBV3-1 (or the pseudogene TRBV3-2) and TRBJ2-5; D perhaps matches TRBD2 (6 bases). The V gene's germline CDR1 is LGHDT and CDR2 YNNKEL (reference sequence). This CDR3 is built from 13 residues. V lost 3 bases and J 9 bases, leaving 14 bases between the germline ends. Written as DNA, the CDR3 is TGTGCCAGCAGCCACGGGACTTTGGGGGCCCAGTACTTC. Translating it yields CASSHGTLGAQYF.

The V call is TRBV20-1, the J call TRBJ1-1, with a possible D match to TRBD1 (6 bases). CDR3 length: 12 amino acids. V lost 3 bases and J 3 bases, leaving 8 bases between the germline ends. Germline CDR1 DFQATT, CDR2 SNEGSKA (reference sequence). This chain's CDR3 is CSASRTDTEAFF. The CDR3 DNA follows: TGCAGTGCTAGTAGGACAGACACTGAAGCTTTCTTT.

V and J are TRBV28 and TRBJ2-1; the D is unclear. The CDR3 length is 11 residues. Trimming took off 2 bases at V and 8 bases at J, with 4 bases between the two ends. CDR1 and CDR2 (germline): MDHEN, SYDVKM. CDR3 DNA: TGTGCCAGCAGTTTACTGTATGAGCAGTTCTTC. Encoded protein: CASSLLYEQFF.

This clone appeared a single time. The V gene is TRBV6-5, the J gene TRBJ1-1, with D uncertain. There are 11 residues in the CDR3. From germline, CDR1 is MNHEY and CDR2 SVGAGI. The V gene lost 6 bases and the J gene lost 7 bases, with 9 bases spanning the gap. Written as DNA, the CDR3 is TGTGCCAGCAGGAAGATACTTGAAGCTTTCTTT. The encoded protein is CASRKILEAFF.

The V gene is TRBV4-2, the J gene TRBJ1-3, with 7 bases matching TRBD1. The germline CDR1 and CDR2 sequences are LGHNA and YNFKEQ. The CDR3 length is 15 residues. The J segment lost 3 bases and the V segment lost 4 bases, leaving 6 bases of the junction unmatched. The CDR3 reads CASSREGGSGNTIYF. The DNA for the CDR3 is TGTGCCAGCAGCCGGGAAGGGGGCAGTGGAAACACCATATATTTT.

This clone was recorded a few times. The CDR3 sequence: CASSLSQYGYTF. Here the CDR3 DNA reads TGTGCCAGCAGCTTGTCGCAGTATGGCTACACCTTC. The V gene is TRBV5-8, the J gene TRBJ1-2, with unresolved D. Germline CDR1 SGHTS, CDR2 YDEGEE. The CDR3 runs to 12 residues. Deletions cut 1 base from V and 5 bases from J, with 6 bases between. Using reference TRBV5-8 and TRBJ1-2 for the parts outside the CDR3, the full variable domain is EAGVTQSPTHLIKTRGQQATLRCSPISGHTSVYWYQQALGLGLQFLLWYDEGEERNRGNFPPRFSGRQFPNYSSELNVNALELEDSALYLCASSLSQYGYTFGSGTRLTVV.

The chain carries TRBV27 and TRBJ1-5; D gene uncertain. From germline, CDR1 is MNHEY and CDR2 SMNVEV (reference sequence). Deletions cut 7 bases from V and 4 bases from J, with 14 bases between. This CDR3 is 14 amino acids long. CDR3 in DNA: TGTGCCAGCATCTTTGAGGGCCAAAATCAGCCCCAGCATTTT. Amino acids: CASIFEGQNQPQHF.

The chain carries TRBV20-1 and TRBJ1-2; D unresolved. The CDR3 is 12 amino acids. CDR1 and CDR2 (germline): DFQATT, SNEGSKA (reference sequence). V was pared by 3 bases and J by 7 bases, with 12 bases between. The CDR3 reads CSASHEGGGYTF. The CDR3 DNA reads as TGCAGTGCTAGTCACGAGGGAGGTGGCTACACCTTC.

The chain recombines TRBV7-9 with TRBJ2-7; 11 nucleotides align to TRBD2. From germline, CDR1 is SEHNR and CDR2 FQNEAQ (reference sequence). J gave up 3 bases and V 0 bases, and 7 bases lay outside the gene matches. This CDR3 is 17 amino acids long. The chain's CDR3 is CASSLAGTSGPYYEQYF. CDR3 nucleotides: TGTGCCAGCAGCTTAGCCGGGACTAGCGGTCCTTACTACGAGCAGTACTTC.

The CDR3 nucleotides are TGTGCCAGCTTGACAACTCCGCTCTCTGGAAACACCATATATTTT. It specifies CASLTTPLSGNTIYF. The chain uses TRBV28 and TRBJ1-3, with unresolved D. CDR1 MDHEN and CDR2 SYDVKM come from the germline V gene. This CDR3 comprises 15 residues. Trimming cost V 8 bases and J 0 bases, with 14 bases left between them.

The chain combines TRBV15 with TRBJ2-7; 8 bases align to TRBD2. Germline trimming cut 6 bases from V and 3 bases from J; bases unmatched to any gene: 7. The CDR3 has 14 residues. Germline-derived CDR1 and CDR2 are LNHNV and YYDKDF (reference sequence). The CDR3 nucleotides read TGTGCCACCAGGGCGGCGGGGGGAAACTACGAGCAGTACTTC. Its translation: CATRAAGGNYEQYF.

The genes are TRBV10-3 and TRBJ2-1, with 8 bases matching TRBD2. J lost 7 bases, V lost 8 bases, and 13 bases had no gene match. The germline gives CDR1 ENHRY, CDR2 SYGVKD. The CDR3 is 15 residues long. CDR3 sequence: CAIGTLGGARNEQFF. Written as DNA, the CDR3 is TGTGCCATCGGGACTCTCGGGGGGGCTAGGAATGAGCAGTTCTTC.

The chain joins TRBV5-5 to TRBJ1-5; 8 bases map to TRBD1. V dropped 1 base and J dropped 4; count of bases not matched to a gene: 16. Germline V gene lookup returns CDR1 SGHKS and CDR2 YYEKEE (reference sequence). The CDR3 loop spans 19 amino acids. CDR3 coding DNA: TGTGCCAGCAGCTTGTATGCCGCGAACAGGGGGTTCACAAATCAGCCCCAGCATTTT. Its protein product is CASSLYAANRGFTNQPQHF.

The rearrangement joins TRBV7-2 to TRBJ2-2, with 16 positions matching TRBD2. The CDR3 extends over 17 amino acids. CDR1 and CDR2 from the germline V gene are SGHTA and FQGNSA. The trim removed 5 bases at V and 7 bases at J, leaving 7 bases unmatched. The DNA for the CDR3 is TGTGCCAGCAGCCCCCCGGGACTAGCGGGGGGGGACGGGGAGCTGTTTTTT. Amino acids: CASSPPGLAGGDGELFF.

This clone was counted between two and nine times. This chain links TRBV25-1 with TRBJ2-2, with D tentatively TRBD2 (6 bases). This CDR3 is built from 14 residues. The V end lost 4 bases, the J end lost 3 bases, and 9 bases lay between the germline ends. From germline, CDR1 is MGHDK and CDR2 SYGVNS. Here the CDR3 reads CASSGKRDTGELFF. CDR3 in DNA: TGTGCCAGCAGTGGAAAGCGGGACACCGGGGAGCTGTTTTTT.